This entry lists 26 T cell receptor beta chains sequenced from one sample in a study of cytomegalovirus exposure and HLA in healthy donors. The primer mix had 60 Vbeta and 13 Jbeta primers. Sequencing used immunoSEQ multiplex PCR; TCRdb keeps in-frame clones, though not all of them. The sample holds about 230,000 clones, 70% to 85% seen once. The sample comprised PBMCs. These receptors were obtained from a woman aged 40 to 50 in good health and CMV-seronegative.

This clone was detected once. For the CDR3, the DNA is TGTGCCAGCAGCGCGACAGGGAACACTGAAGCTTTCTTT. Protein product: CASSATGNTEAFF. The chain combines TRBV11-3 with TRBJ1-1, with TRBD1 as a possible D gene (6 bases). This CDR3 is built from 13 residues. Germline-derived CDR1 and CDR2 are SGHNT and YENEEA. V gave up 5 bases and J gave up 1 base, with 8 bases separating them.

This clone has only a few counts. The chain employs TRBV5-4 and TRBJ1-4; TRBD1 aligns across 9 bases. V was pared by 3 bases and J by 1 base, with 1 base of the junction left unmatched. Germline-derived CDR1 and CDR2 are SGHNT and YYREEE (reference sequence). This CDR3 is 15 amino acids long. CDR3: CASSWGQGTNEKLFF. The DNA of the CDR3 is TGTGCCAGCAGCTGGGGACAGGGAACTAATGAAAAACTGTTTTTT. Combining the CDR3 with reference TRBV5-4 and TRBJ1-4 gives the whole variable domain ETGVTQSPTHLIKTRGQQVTLRCSSQSGHNTVSWYQQALGQGPQFIFQYYREEENGRGNFPPRFSGLQFPNYSSELNVNALELDDSALYLCASSWGQGTNEKLFFGSGTQLSVL.

This clone has more than one count but fewer than ten. The genes are TRBV19 and TRBJ1-6; D may be TRBD1 (6 bases). This CDR3 has 15 residues. V lost 5 bases to trimming and J lost 4 bases, with 12 bases between them. Germline CDR1 LNHDA, CDR2 SQIVND (reference sequence). The CDR3 DNA reads as TGTGCCAGTAGTGAGGACAGAAAATATAATTCACCCCTCCACTTT. Encoded protein: CASSEDRKYNSPLHF. The full variable domain, its missing parts supplied by reference TRBV19 and TRBJ1-6, is DGGITQSPKYLFRKEGQNVTLSCEQNLNHDAMYWYRQDPGQGLRLIYYSQIVNDFQKGDIAEGYSVSREKKESFPLTVTSAQKNPTAFYLCASSEDRKYNSPLHFGNGTRLTVT.

This clone was seen a handful of times. The junction shows a germline mismatch at one end, possibly a read error. Written as DNA, the CDR3 is TGTGCCAGCAGATTAGCGGGGGGTCTTGAGCAGTTCTTC. Translated, it gives CASRLAGGLEQFF. This rearrangement joins TRBV7-2 to TRBJ2-1; 10 bases line up with TRBD2. The CDR3 sequence is 13 residues long. The germline CDR1 and CDR2 sequences are SGHTA and FQGNSA. The full variable domain, rest sourced from reference TRBV7-2 and TRBJ2-1, is GAGVSQSPSNKVTEKGKDVELRCDPISGHTALYWYRQSLGQGLEFLIYFQGNSAPDKSGLPSDRFSAERTGGSVSTLTIQRTQQEDSAVYLCASRLAGGLEQFFGPGTRLTVL.

This chain joins TRBV30 and TRBJ1-2; 7 bases match TRBD1. Trimming took 0 bases from V and 8 from J; bases not matched to a gene: 6. This CDR3 is built from 13 residues. From germline, CDR1 is GTSNPN and CDR2 SVGIG (reference sequence). CDR3 nucleotide sequence: TGTGCCTGGAGTGTAGGGGGCGCCCGGGGCTACACCTTC. It yields the protein CAWSVGGARGYTF. Based on the CDR3 plus reference TRBV30 and TRBJ1-2, the full variable domain is SQTIHQWPATLVQPVGSPLSLECTVEGTSNPNLYWYRQAAGRGLQLLFYSVGIGQISSEVPQNLSASRPQDRQFILSSKKLLLSDSGFYLCAWSVGGARGYTFGSGTRLTVV.

The DNA of the CDR3 is TGTGCCAGTAGTATAAGGTTCAGGGAGGAGCTGTTTTTT. Translating gives CASSIRFREELFF. The chain joins TRBV19 to TRBJ2-2; maybe TRBD1 (5 bases). Per the germline V gene, CDR1 is LNHDA and CDR2 is SQIVND (reference sequence). The CDR3 covers 13 residues. V was trimmed by 2 bases and J by 10 bases, leaving 11 bases between them.

The rearrangement uses TRBV25-1 and TRBJ1-1, with D unresolved. The length of the CDR3 is 14 residues. Trimming removed 7 bases from V and 10 bases from J, with 22 bases in between. Germline loops: CDR1 MGHDK, CDR2 SYGVNS. As DNA, the CDR3 is TGTGCCAGCACCCCTCTGGGCCTCCAAGCCCGAGCTTTCTTT. It yields the protein CASTPLGLQARAFF.

The rearrangement joins TRBV5-1 to TRBJ1-2; 9 nucleotides match TRBD1. J gave up 3 bases and V 6 bases, and 3 bases lay outside the gene matches. Germline CDR1 and CDR2: SGHRS and YFSETQ. The CDR3 runs 13 residues. The CDR3 DNA follows: TGCGCCAGCAACACAGGGGGCGACTATGGCTACACCTTC. As protein: CASNTGGDYGYTF.

This clone appeared a few times. V is TRBV15 and J is TRBJ1-2, with 12 bases matching TRBD1. CDR1 LNHNV and CDR2 YYDKDF come from the germline V gene (reference sequence). This CDR3 is 16 amino acids long. Trimming removed 1 base from V and 7 bases from J; junction bases left unmatched: 7. As DNA, the CDR3 is TGTGCCACCAGCAGAGTATCCGGGACAGGGGGCTTTGGCTACACCTTC. It encodes CATSRVSGTGGFGYTF.

The chain combines TRBV7-9 with TRBJ2-7; 7 bases are a match to TRBD2. J was trimmed by 5 bases and V by 0 bases; bases with no gene match: 4. The V gene's germline CDR1 is SEHNR and CDR2 FQNEAQ (reference sequence). The CDR3 contains 14 residues. The CDR3 reads CASSLAGGMNEQYF. CDR3 coding DNA: TGTGCCAGCAGCTTAGCGGGGGGGATGAACGAGCAGTACTTC.

The chain uses TRBV5-6 and TRBJ2-5; D is possibly TRBD2 (5 bases). The CDR3 runs to 16 residues. CDR1 and CDR2 from the germline V gene are SGHDT and YYEEEE. V was pared by 4 bases and J by 2 bases, with 18 bases between. In DNA form, the CDR3 reads TGTGCCAGCAGCCTCCGGCCGTCAGGAGGTCAAGAGACCCAGTACTTC. Residues: CASSLRPSGGQETQYF.

The chain has TRBV27 and TRBJ2-1; 7 bases agree with TRBD2. The J segment lost 1 base and the V segment lost 4 bases, leaving 4 bases of the junction unmatched. The CDR3 spans 15 residues. Per germline, CDR1 MNHEY and CDR2 SMNVEV (reference sequence). The CDR3 spells CASSSSGGSYNEQFF. The CDR3 nucleotides are TGTGCCAGCAGTTCTAGCGGTGGATCCTACAATGAGCAGTTCTTC.

The chain is built from TRBV19 and TRBJ2-1; no clear D. This CDR3 has 15 residues. Trimming took off 7 bases at V and 0 bases at J, with 13 bases between the two ends. The germline V gene encodes CDR1 LNHDA and CDR2 SQIVND (reference sequence). CDR3 protein: CASTQVSSSYNEQFF. CDR3 in DNA: TGTGCCAGTACGCAAGTATCGAGCTCCTACAATGAGCAGTTCTTC.

The V gene is TRBV27, the J gene TRBJ1-1; D is ambiguous. There are 14 residues in the CDR3. Germline V gene data show CDR1 as MNHEY and CDR2 as SMNVEV (reference sequence). Trimming pared 6 bases from V and 3 bases from J, leaving 14 bases between. CDR3 amino acids: CASRDLEGYTEAFF. The CDR3 nucleotides are TGTGCCAGCAGAGATTTGGAGGGTTACACTGAAGCTTTCTTT.

This clone was seen a few times. V and J are TRBV28 and TRBJ2-6, with 7 positions matching TRBD2. J was trimmed by 0 bases and V by 7 bases; bases with no gene match: 9. Germline-derived CDR1 and CDR2 are MDHEN and SYDVKM. This CDR3 is 17 amino acids long. The CDR3, as DNA: TGTGCCAGCACCGCCGCGGGAGCGTACTCTGGGGCCAACGTCCTGACTTTC. Its protein is CASTAAGAYSGANVLTF.

The table lists this clone with a count of one. The chain recombines TRBV5-5 with TRBJ2-7, with a tentative D call TRBD1 (6 bases). Trimming took off 6 bases at V and 5 bases at J, with 15 bases between the two ends. Germline CDR1 reads SGHKS; CDR2 reads YYEKEE (reference sequence). The CDR3 spans 13 residues. CDR3 loop: CASKLQGLDEQYF. CDR3 DNA sequence: TGTGCCAGCAAGCTACAGGGTCTCGACGAGCAGTACTTC.

The chain combines TRBV6-5 with TRBJ1-6; D call uncertain. This CDR3 has 13 amino acids. V shed 5 bases and J shed 13 bases, with 15 bases lying between them. CDR1 and CDR2 (germline): MNHEY, SVGAGI. DNA for the CDR3: TGTGCCAGCAGTCCCCGAGGGCGCCTGCCCCTCCACTTT. Its protein product is CASSPRGRLPLHF.

V gene TRBV11-3 combines with J gene TRBJ2-7; the D gene is possibly TRBD2 (6 bases). V dropped 5 bases and J dropped 3 bases, with 14 bases sitting between them. CDR1 and CDR2 from the germline V gene are SGHNT and YENEEA. The CDR3 has 14 amino acids. CDR3: CASSPPGADYEQYF. The CDR3 nucleotides read TGTGCCAGCAGCCCACCGGGAGCCGACTACGAGCAGTACTTC.

V usage is TRBV7-2 and J usage is TRBJ1-2; a possible D gene is TRBD1 (5 bases). The germline CDR1 and CDR2 sequences are SGHTA and FQGNSA. The germline V and J ends were trimmed by 4 bases and 6 bases, with 30 bases remaining between them. The CDR3 length is 19 residues. CDR3 loop: CASSSSVSVRATPPNGYTF. The DNA of the CDR3 is TGTGCCAGCAGCTCCAGCGTTTCAGTCAGGGCCACTCCCCCCAATGGCTACACCTTC.

V gene TRBV11-1 combines with J gene TRBJ1-2; TRBD1 matches 7 bases. The CDR3 runs 14 residues. Germline CDR1 is SGHAT and CDR2 is FQDESV (reference sequence). J was trimmed by 2 bases and V by 2 bases; bases with no gene match: 2. The CDR3, as DNA: TGTGCCAGCAGCTTAACAGGGGTAAACTATGGCTACACCTTC. Residues: CASSLTGVNYGYTF.

The CDR3 loop reads CASSLGGLAGGGSDETQYF. CDR3 nucleotides: TGTGCCAGCAGCTTGGGTGGACTAGCGGGGGGCGGCTCCGATGAGACCCAGTACTTC. The V and J genes are TRBV5-6 and TRBJ2-5, with 14 bases aligning to TRBD2. The trim removed 0 bases at V and 5 bases at J, leaving 12 bases unmatched. The CDR3 extends over 19 amino acids. CDR1 and CDR2 (germline): SGHDT, YYEEEE. Full variable domain (remainder filled in from reference TRBV5-6 and TRBJ2-5): DAGVTQSPTHLIKTRGQQVTLRCSPKSGHDTVSWYQQALGQGPQFIFQYYEEEERQRGNFPDRFSGHQFPNYSSELNVNALLLGDSALYLCASSLGGLAGGGSDETQYFGPGTRLLVL.

V usage is TRBV7-9 and J usage is TRBJ2-1; maybe TRBD1 (6 bases). Germline V gene data show CDR1 as SEHNR and CDR2 as FQNEAQ (reference sequence). V gave up 4 bases and J gave up 8 bases, with 12 bases separating them. The CDR3 covers 13 residues. The CDR3 bases are TGTGCCAGCAGCTCACAGGGCACGGATGAGCAGTTCTTC. Protein product: CASSSQGTDEQFF.

The J gene is TRBJ1-2, the V gene TRBV7-9; TRBD1 aligns across 7 bases. V trimming: 3 bases; J trimming: 3 bases; junction bases outside the gene matches: 4. CDR3 size: 14 residues. CDR1 SEHNR and CDR2 FQNEAQ come from the germline V gene (reference sequence). For the CDR3, the DNA is TGTGCCAGCAGCTTGACAGGGTCGGACTATGGCTACACCTTC. This gives the protein CASSLTGSDYGYTF.

This chain links TRBV6-1 with TRBJ2-5, with 7 bases fitting TRBD2. CDR1 MNHNS and CDR2 SASEGT come from the germline V gene. V lost 2 bases, J lost 5 bases, and 11 bases stayed unmatched. This CDR3 has 16 amino acids. This CDR3 is CASSERTGGRWETQYF. DNA for the CDR3: TGTGCCAGCAGTGAAAGGACGGGGGGTCGGTGGGAGACCCAGTACTTC.

V and J are TRBV6-5 and TRBJ1-5, with unresolved D. V shed 2 bases and J shed 7 bases, with 12 bases lying between them. Germline values: CDR1 MNHEY, CDR2 SVGAGI. This CDR3 spans 14 amino acids. DNA for the CDR3: TGTGCCAGCAGTTACCGGGGAGAAGGACAGCCCCAGCATTTT. Translated: CASSYRGEGQPQHF.

The chain carries TRBV28 and TRBJ1-4; D is perhaps TRBD1 (6 bases). From germline, CDR1 is MDHEN and CDR2 SYDVKM. Trimming shortened V by 4 bases and J by 8 bases, and 14 bases separated the two germline ends. This CDR3 contains 14 residues. The CDR3 reads CASSYRDLGEKLFF. The CDR3, as DNA: TGTGCCAGCAGTTACAGGGATCTAGGGGAAAAACTGTTTTTT.